Shown below are 18 T cell receptor beta chains from a single sample sequenced in a study of T cells in Graves' hyperthyroidism and ophthalmopathy. RNA transcripts provided the source from which TCR beta CDR3 regions were amplified. The study used the HTBI primer set for a first-round RT-PCR of the TCR CDR3. Via MiXCR, TCRdb re-called the multiplex PCR reads, giving one row per CDR3 protein. The repertoire holds about 360,000 distinct CDR3 sequences, with less than 15% as singletons. Input material: blood. The receptors originated from a young woman with Graves' hyperthyroidism.

The genes are TRBV30 and TRBJ1-5, with D uncertain. Germline lookup yields CDR1 GTSNPN and CDR2 SVGIG (reference sequence). The CDR3 runs to 18 residues. V lost 0 bases and J lost 0, with 18 bases in between. In DNA form, the CDR3 reads TGTGCCTGGAGTGTAAGTCCCGCGGGAGTTTATAGCAATCAGCCCCAGCATTTT. Its protein product is CAWSVSPAGVYSNQPQHF.

This clonotype was found a few times. The rearrangement uses TRBV27 and TRBJ2-4; D uncertain. Trimming took 6 bases from V and 0 from J, leaving 21 bases between them. The CDR3 consists of 18 residues. Germline CDR1 is MNHEY and CDR2 is SMNVEV (reference sequence). CDR3 residues: CASSSYSHRTIAKNIQYF. CDR3 DNA sequence: TGTGCCAGCAGCTCCTACAGCCACAGAACAATAGCCAAAAACATTCAGTACTTC.

The chain carries TRBV5-1 and TRBJ2-5, with D hard to call. This CDR3 is 15 amino acids long. Deletions cut 0 bases from V and 5 bases from J, with 14 bases between. The germline V gene has CDR1 SGHRS and CDR2 YFSETQ. The CDR3 DNA is TGCGCCAGCAGCTTGGAGCGTGGGGTTTCGGAGACCCAGTACTTC. It is translated as CASSLERGVSETQYF.

This sequence joins TRBV7-2 and TRBJ2-6, with a weak D call TRBD1 (6 bases). Between the trimmed V and J ends, which lost 5 bases and 0 bases, there was a span of 14 bases. Germline CDR1 is SGHTA and CDR2 is FQGNSA. The CDR3 has 17 amino acids. The CDR3 DNA sequence: TGTGCCAGCAGCGCTGGGGACACCCGCTCTGGGGCCAACGTCCTGACTTTC. Its protein is CASSAGDTRSGANVLTF.

In its sample, this clonotype was seen many times. The chain joins TRBV4-1 to TRBJ2-5; 12 bases align to TRBD2. This CDR3 contains 16 residues. Germline CDR1 MGHRA, CDR2 YSYEKL. Germline trimming cut 2 bases from V and 7 bases from J; bases unmatched to any gene: 8. DNA for the CDR3: TGCGCCAGCAGCCAACCGAGACTAGCGGGAGACGGGACCCAGTACTTC. Translated: CASSQPRLAGDGTQYF.

This clonotype was seen many times. V and J are TRBV11-2 and TRBJ1-2; the match to TRBD1 covers 8 bases. Per germline, CDR1 SGHAT and CDR2 FQNNGV. After removal of 4 bases from V and 4 bases from J, the junction contained 8 bases not matched to a gene. CDR3 length: 15 amino acids. The CDR3 DNA reads TGTGCCAGCAGCTCACAGGGGGAATTGTCCTATGGCTACACCTTC. Encoded protein: CASSSQGELSYGYTF.

This clonotype was seen only once. This chain connects TRBV6-4 to TRBJ1-2, with D tentatively TRBD1 (6 bases). V was shortened by 6 bases and J by 1 base, with 18 bases between the two germline ends. The germline V gene encodes CDR1 MRHNA and CDR2 SNTAGT. CDR3 length: 16 amino acids. In DNA form, the CDR3 reads TGTGCCAGCAGCCCGGGACATGAACCATTTAACTATGGCTACACCTTC. Its protein is CASSPGHEPFNYGYTF.

At least ten counts were recorded for this clonotype. At one end the junction does not follow the germline gene, possibly because of a read error. The J gene is TRBJ2-3, the V gene TRBV5-1, with D possibly TRBD1 on 6 matching bases. In germline, CDR1 is SGHRS, CDR2 YFSETQ. The CDR3 spans 17 residues. The CDR3: CASRFPTTGFDTDTQYF. For the CDR3, the DNA is TGCGCCAGCCGCTTCCCGACTACAGGGTTCGACACAGATACGCAGTATTTT. Based on the CDR3 plus reference TRBV5-1 and TRBJ2-3, the full variable domain is KAGVTQTPRYLIKTRGQQVTLSCSPISGHRSVSWYQQTPGQGLQFLFEYFSETQRNKGNFPGRFSGRQFSNSRSEMNVSTLELGDSALYLCASRFPTTGFDTDTQYFGPGTRLTVL.

This clonotype was seen repeatedly, ten times or more. The chain uses TRBV4-1 and TRBJ2-7; D uncertain. The germline V gene has CDR1 MGHRA and CDR2 YSYEKL. This CDR3 region has 13 residues. V was pared by 1 base and J by 4 bases, with 8 bases between. The chain's CDR3 is CASSQGLVYEQYF. CDR3 nucleotide sequence: TGCGCCAGCAGCCAAGGGCTAGTATACGAGCAGTACTTC.

The chain has TRBV27 and TRBJ1-1; maybe TRBD1 (6 bases). Trimming left V 2 bases short and J 7 bases short, with 14 bases between. This CDR3 spans 14 amino acids. The germline CDR1 and CDR2 sequences are MNHEY and SMNVEV (reference sequence). The CDR3 sequence is CASSLRTDGIEAFF. DNA for the CDR3: TGTGCCAGCAGTTTACGGACAGATGGGATTGAAGCTTTCTTT.

This clonotype has a count of ten or more. The rearrangement joins TRBV3-1 to TRBJ2-1; D gene uncertain. CDR3 length: 13 amino acids. Trimming pared 2 bases from V and 9 bases from J, leaving 11 bases between. The germline V gene has CDR1 LGHDT and CDR2 YNNKEL (reference sequence). CDR3 region: CASSQILYSEQFF. CDR3 DNA: TGTGCCAGCAGCCAAATTTTATATAGTGAGCAGTTCTTC.

The chain couples TRBV28 to TRBJ1-6, with D perhaps matching TRBD1 (5 bases). The CDR3 runs to 12 residues. In germline, CDR1 is MDHEN, CDR2 SYDVKM. Trimming pared 6 bases from V and 14 bases from J, leaving 14 bases between. CDR3 residues: CASRDGGETLHF. The CDR3 DNA follows: TGTGCCAGCAGAGACGGGGGGGAAACCCTCCACTTT.

This clonotype occurred many times. This sequence joins TRBV18 and TRBJ2-1; the match to TRBD1 covers 7 bases. The CDR3 sequence is 15 residues long. Germline trimming cut 3 bases from V and 1 base from J; bases unmatched to any gene: 3. CDR1 is KGHSH and CDR2 is LQKENI in the germline V gene. The CDR3 protein is CASSPDRVSYNEQFF. The CDR3 DNA reads as TGTGCCAGCTCACCCGACAGGGTGTCCTACAATGAGCAGTTCTTC.

This clonotype turned up a few times. The chain has TRBV4-1 and TRBJ1-5; D ambiguous. The length of the CDR3 is 15 residues. Per germline, CDR1 MGHRA and CDR2 YSYEKL. V was pared by 4 bases and J by 4 bases, with 14 bases between. CDR3 in amino acids: CASSPSSPYNQPQHF. CDR3 in DNA: TGCGCCAGCAGCCCAAGTTCTCCCTATAATCAGCCCCAGCATTTT.

In its sample, this clonotype was seen many times. The chain links TRBV7-9 to TRBJ1-3, with D hard to call. Trimming took 4 bases from V and 2 from J, leaving 12 bases between them. Germline CDR1 reads SEHNR; CDR2 reads FQNEAQ (reference sequence). The length of the CDR3 is 15 residues. CDR3: CASSSYRGTGNTIYF. CDR3 coding DNA: TGTGCCAGCAGCTCGTACCGAGGCACTGGAAACACCATATATTTT. The full variable domain, in which reference TRBV7-9 and TRBJ1-3 provide the parts outside the CDR3, is DTGVSQNPRHKITKRGQNVTFRCDPISEHNRLYWYRQTLGQGPEFLTYFQNEAQLEKSRLLSDRFSAERPKGSFSTLEIQRTEQGDSAMYLCASSSYRGTGNTIYFGEGSWLTVV.

The V call is TRBV29-1, the J call TRBJ1-1, with D perhaps matching TRBD1 (5 bases). The CDR3 sequence is 14 residues long. V lost 2 bases, J lost 3 bases, and 13 bases lay in between. Germline V lookup: CDR1 SQVTM, CDR2 ANQGSEA. The CDR3 reads CSVESTLGDTEAFF. CDR3 nucleotides: TGCAGCGTTGAATCAACATTGGGGGACACTGAAGCTTTCTTT.

This clonotype was recorded many times. The V call is TRBV5-1, the J call TRBJ1-2; D is possibly TRBD1 (6 bases). V was shortened by 1 base and J by 3 bases, with 13 bases between the two germline ends. This CDR3 is built from 15 residues. In germline, CDR1 is SGHRS, CDR2 YFSETQ. This CDR3 reads CASSLQEGGHYGYTF. The CDR3 DNA follows: TGCGCCAGCAGCTTGCAGGAGGGGGGACACTATGGCTACACCTTC.

This clonotype was recorded a few times. The chain has TRBV20-1 and TRBJ2-3; 11 nucleotides line up with TRBD1. V shed 3 bases and J 4 bases; nucleotides not matched to a gene: 12. The CDR3 runs to 17 residues. Germline-derived CDR1 and CDR2 are DFQATT and SNEGSKA (reference sequence). The CDR3 region is CSARGSRGQGVPDTQYF. In DNA form, the CDR3 reads TGCAGTGCTAGGGGTAGCAGGGGACAGGGGGTCCCAGATACGCAGTATTTT.